This T cell receptor beta chain is from a study of T cells expressing NK-cell markers. From the 5' RACE reads, TCRdb lists one entry per CDR3 protein and no DNA. The sample holds some 600,000 distinct CDR3 sequences. CDR3 size: 16 residues. Germline V gene data show CDR1 as LNHNV and CDR2 as YYDKDF (reference sequence). The chain joins TRBV15 to TRBJ2-2; TCRdb's assignment of TRBD1 cannot be checked, as there is no DNA. The origin of this receptor is a man between 18 and 35 years old in good health. Sample: blood T cells: a sorted CD56 or NKG2C T cell subset, CD4+ or CD8+ T cells, or bulk PBMC T cells (not recorded which). CDR3 region: CATSRVTGTTSGELFF. The whole variable domain, filled in from reference TRBV15 and TRBJ2-2, reads DAMVIQNPRYQVTQFGKPVTLSCSQTLNHNVMYWYQQKSSQAPKLLFHYYDKDFNNEADTPDNFQSRRPNTSFCFLDIRSPGLGDTAMYLCATSRVTGTTSGELFFGEGSRLTVL.